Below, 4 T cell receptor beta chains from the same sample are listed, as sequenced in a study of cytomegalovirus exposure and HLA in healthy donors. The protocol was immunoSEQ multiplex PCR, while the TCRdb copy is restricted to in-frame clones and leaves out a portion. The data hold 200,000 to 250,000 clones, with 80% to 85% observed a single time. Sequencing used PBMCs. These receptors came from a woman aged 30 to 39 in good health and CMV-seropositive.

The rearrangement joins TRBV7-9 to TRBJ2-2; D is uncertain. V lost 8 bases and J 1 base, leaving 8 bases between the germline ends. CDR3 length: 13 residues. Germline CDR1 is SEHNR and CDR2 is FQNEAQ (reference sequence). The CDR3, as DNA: TGTGCCAGCGATAGGAAGAACACCGGGGAGCTGTTTTTT. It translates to CASDRKNTGELFF.

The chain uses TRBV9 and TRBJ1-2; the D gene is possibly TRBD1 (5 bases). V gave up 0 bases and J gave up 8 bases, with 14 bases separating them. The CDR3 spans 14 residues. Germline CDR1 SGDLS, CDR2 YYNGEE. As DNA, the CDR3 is TGTGCCAGCAGCGTAGACCCAGGGTTCTTAGGCTACACCTTC. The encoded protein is CASSVDPGFLGYTF.

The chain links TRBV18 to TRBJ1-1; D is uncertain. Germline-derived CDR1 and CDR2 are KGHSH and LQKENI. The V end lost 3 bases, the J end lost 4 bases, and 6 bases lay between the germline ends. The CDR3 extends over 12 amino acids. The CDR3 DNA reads TGTGCCAGCTCACCTCGAATCACTGAAGCTTTCTTT. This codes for CASSPRITEAFF.

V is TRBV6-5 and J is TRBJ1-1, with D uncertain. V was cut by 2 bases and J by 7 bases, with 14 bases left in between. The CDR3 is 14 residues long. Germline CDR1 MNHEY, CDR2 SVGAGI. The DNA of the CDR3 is TGTGCCAGCAGTTACGCCCGGACTAGCCTTGAAGCTTTCTTT. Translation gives CASSYARTSLEAFF.